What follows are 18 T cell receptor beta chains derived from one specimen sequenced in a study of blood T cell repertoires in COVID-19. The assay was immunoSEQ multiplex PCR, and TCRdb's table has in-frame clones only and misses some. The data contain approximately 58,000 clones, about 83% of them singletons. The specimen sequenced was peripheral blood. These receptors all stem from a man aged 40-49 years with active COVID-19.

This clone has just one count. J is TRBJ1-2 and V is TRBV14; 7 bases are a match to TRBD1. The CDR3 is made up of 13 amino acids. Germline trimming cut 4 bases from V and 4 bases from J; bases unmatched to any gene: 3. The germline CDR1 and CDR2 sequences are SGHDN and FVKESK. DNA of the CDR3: TGTGCCAGCAGCCCGGGACAGTTCTATGGCTACACCTTC. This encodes CASSPGQFYGYTF.

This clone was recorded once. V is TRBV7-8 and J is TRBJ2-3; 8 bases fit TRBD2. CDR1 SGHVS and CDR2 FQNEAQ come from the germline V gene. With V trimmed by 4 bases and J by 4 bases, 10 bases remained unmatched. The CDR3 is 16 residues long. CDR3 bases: TGTGCCAGCAGCTCCGTAGCAGCGGGAGACTCAGATACGCAGTATTTT. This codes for CASSSVAAGDSDTQYF. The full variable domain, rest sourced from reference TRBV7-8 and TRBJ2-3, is GAGVSQSPRYKVAKRGQDVALRCDPISGHVSLFWYQQALGQGPEFLTYFQNEAQLDKSGLPSDRFFAERPEGSVSTLKIQRTQQEDSAVYLCASSSVAAGDSDTQYFGPGTRLTVL.

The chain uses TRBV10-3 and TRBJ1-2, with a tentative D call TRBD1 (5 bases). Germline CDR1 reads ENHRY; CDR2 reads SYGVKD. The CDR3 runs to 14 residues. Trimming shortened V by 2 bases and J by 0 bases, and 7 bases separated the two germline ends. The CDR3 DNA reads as TGTGCCATCAGTGAGGGGGCCGCTAACTATGGCTACACCTTC. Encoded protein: CAISEGAANYGYTF.

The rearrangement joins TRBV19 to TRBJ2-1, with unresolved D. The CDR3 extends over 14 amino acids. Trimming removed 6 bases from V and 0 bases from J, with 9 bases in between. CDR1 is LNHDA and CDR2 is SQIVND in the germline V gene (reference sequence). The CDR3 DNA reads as TGTGCCAGTAGAAGTCCTAGCTCCTACAATGAGCAGTTCTTC. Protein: CASRSPSSYNEQFF.

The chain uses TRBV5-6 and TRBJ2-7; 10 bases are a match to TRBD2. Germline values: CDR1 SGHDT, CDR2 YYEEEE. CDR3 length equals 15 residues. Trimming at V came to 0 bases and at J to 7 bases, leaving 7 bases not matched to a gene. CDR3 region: CASSLGLAGVEEQYF. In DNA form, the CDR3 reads TGTGCCAGCAGCTTGGGGCTAGCGGGAGTCGAAGAGCAGTACTTC. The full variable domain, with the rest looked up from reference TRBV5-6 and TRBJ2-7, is DAGVTQSPTHLIKTRGQQVTLRCSPKSGHDTVSWYQQALGQGPQFIFQYYEEEERQRGNFPDRFSGHQFPNYSSELNVNALLLGDSALYLCASSLGLAGVEEQYFGPGTRLTVT.

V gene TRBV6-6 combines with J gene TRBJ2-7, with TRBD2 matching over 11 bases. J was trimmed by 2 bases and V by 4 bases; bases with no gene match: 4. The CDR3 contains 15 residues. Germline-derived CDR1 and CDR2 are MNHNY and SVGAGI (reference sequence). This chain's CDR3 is CASSSGTSGTYEQYF. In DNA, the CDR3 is TGTGCCAGCAGTTCCGGGACTAGCGGTACCTACGAGCAGTACTTC.

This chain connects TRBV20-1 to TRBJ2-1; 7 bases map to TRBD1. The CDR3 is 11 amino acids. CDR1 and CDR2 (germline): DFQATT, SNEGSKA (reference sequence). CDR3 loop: CSPGQYNEQFF. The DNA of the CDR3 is TGCAGCCCGGGACAGTACAATGAGCAGTTCTTC.

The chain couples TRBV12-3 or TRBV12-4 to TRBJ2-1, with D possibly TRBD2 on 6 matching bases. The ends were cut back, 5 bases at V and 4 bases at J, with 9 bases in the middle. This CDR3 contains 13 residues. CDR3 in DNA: TGTGCCAGCAGTCCGGGACTTTACAATGAGCAGTTCTTC. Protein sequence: CASSPGLYNEQFF.

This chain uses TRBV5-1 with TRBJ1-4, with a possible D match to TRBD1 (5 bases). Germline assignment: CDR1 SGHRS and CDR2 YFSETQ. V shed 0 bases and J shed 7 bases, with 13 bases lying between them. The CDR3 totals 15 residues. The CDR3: CASSLGIGVAEKLFF. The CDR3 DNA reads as TGCGCCAGCAGCTTGGGGATAGGGGTGGCTGAAAAACTGTTTTTT. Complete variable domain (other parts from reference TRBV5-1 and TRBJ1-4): KAGVTQTPRYLIKTRGQQVTLSCSPISGHRSVSWYQQTPGQGLQFLFEYFSETQRNKGNFPGRFSGRQFSNSRSEMNVSTLELGDSALYLCASSLGIGVAEKLFFGSGTQLSVL.

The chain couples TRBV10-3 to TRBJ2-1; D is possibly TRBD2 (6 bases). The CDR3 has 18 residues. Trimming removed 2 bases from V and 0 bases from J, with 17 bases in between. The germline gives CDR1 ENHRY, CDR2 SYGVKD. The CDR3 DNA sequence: TGTGCCATCAGTGAGGACACCGGGACTCGTCGCTCCTACAATGAGCAGTTCTTC. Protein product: CAISEDTGTRRSYNEQFF.

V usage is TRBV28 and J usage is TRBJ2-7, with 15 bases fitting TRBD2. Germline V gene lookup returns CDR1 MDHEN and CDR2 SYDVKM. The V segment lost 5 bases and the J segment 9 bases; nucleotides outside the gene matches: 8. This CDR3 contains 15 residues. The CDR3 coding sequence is TGTGCCAGCAGTCCACCGGGACTAGCGGGAGGCGGGCAGTACTTC. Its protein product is CASSPPGLAGGGQYF.

CDR3 sequence (DNA): TGTGCCACCAGCAGAGATATGGGCATTACCTACGAGCAGTACTTC. Translated, it gives CATSRDMGITYEQYF. This sequence joins TRBV15 and TRBJ2-7; D is unresolved. This CDR3 contains 15 residues. CDR1 is LNHNV, CDR2 YYDKDF, per germline (reference sequence). Trimming took 0 bases from V and 2 from J, leaving 11 bases between them.

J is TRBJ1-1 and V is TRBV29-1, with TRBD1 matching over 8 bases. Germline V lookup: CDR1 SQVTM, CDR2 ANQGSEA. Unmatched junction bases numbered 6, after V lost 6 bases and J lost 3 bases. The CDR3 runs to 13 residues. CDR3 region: CSVRGQEHTEAFF. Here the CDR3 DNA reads TGCAGCGTCCGGGGACAGGAGCACACTGAAGCTTTCTTT.

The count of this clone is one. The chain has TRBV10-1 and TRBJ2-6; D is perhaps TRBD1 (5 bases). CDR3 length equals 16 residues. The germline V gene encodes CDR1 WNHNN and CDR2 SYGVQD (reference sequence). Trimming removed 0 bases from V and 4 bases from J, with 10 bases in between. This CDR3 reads CASSESKGFGANVLTF. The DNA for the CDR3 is TGCGCCAGCAGTGAGTCTAAGGGGTTCGGGGCCAACGTCCTGACTTTC.

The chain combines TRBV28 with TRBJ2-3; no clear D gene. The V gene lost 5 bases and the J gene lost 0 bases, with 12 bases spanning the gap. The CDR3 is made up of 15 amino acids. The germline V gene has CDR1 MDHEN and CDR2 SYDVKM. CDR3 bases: TGTGCCAGCAGTGTAGATACTCCTAGCACAGATACGCAGTATTTT. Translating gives CASSVDTPSTDTQYF.

The DNA of the CDR3 is TGTGCCAGCAGTTACTCGCCCAGGGGCCAAAATCAGCCCCAGCATTTT. This sequence encodes CASSYSPRGQNQPQHF. This chain links TRBV6-6 with TRBJ1-5; weak D call: TRBD1 (6 bases). V lost 0 bases to trimming and J lost 4 bases, with 13 bases between them. The CDR3 is 16 amino acids. CDR1 MNHNY and CDR2 SVGAGI come from the germline V gene (reference sequence).

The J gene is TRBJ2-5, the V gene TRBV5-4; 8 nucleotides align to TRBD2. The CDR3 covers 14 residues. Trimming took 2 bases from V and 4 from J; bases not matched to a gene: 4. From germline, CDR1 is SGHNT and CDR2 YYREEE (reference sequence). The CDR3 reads CASSLGLAGETQYF. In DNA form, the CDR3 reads TGTGCCAGCAGCTTAGGCCTAGCGGGAGAGACCCAGTACTTC.

The chain's CDR3 is CASRRLLNEKLFF. DNA of the CDR3: TGTGCCAGTAGGAGATTACTAAATGAAAAACTGTTTTTT. The chain uses TRBV19 and TRBJ1-4, with D uncertain. Trimming left V 6 bases short and J 5 bases short, with 10 bases between. Germline assignment: CDR1 LNHDA and CDR2 SQIVND (reference sequence). This CDR3 is 13 amino acids long.